One and the same sample provided the 23 T cell receptor beta chains below, sequenced in a study of blood T cell repertoires in COVID-19. Some clones are missing from TCRdb's copy, which holds only in-frame ones; the method was immunoSEQ multiplex PCR. Here the sample spans under 350,000 clones, more than 85% being singletons. The sequenced material came from peripheral blood. Receptor source: a middle-aged man with acute or convalescent COVID-19.

In nucleotides, the CDR3 is TGTGCCAGCATCAAGAGCCCAGGGGGTGGCTACGAGCAGTACTTC. Translating it yields CASIKSPGGGYEQYF. The chain is built from TRBV2 and TRBJ2-7; 7 nucleotides align to TRBD1. The CDR3 loop spans 15 amino acids. Germline V gene sequence: CDR1 SNHLY, CDR2 FYNNEI. V shed 7 bases and J 3 bases; nucleotides not matched to a gene: 12.

This clone was detected once. The chain recombines TRBV6-5 with TRBJ1-6, with TRBD1 identical over 8 bases. The J segment lost 9 bases and the V segment lost 2 bases, leaving 6 bases of the junction unmatched. CDR3 length: 15 amino acids. Germline CDR1 and CDR2: MNHEY and SVGAGI. In DNA form, the CDR3 reads TGTGCCAGCAGTTACGGACAGGGCAATCGTTCACCCCTCCACTTT. Its protein is CASSYGQGNRSPLHF.

The chain recombines TRBV7-8 with TRBJ1-2, with D maybe TRBD1 (5 bases). Trimming cost V 5 bases and J 4 bases, with 23 bases left between them. CDR1 and CDR2 (germline): SGHVS, FQNEAQ. The CDR3 sequence is 17 residues long. The CDR3 coding sequence is TGTGCCAGCAGCCCCCTCACGGGGGTCCGGGTTGGCTATGGCTACACCTTC. Translated: CASSPLTGVRVGYGYTF.

The gene calls are TRBV29-1 and TRBJ2-1; a possible D gene is TRBD1 (6 bases). Germline V gene lookup returns CDR1 SQVTM and CDR2 ANQGSEA. CDR3 length: 13 amino acids. Trimming removed 4 bases at V and 3 bases at J, with 10 bases between. CDR3 sequence: CSVVLQGYNEQFF. For the CDR3, the DNA is TGCAGCGTTGTCTTACAGGGCTACAATGAGCAGTTCTTC.

This clone was seen a few times. This chain connects TRBV19 to TRBJ1-2, with a possible D match to TRBD1 (6 bases). V lost 5 bases and J lost 4, with 26 bases in between. Germline-derived CDR1 and CDR2 are LNHDA and SQIVND (reference sequence). CDR3 length: 18 amino acids. CDR3 DNA: TGTGCCAGTAGTCAACTACCAAGATATGGGGGACACGGCTATGGCTACACCTTC. It specifies CASSQLPRYGGHGYGYTF.

The chain couples TRBV24-1 to TRBJ1-2, with D possibly being TRBD1 (5 bases). This CDR3 is 14 amino acids long. Trimming removed 4 bases at V and 6 bases at J, with 14 bases between. CDR1 is KGHDR and CDR2 is SFDVKD in the germline V gene. The CDR3, as DNA: TGTGCCACCAGTGACCCTGGGGCGACGAATGGCTACACCTTC. It encodes CATSDPGATNGYTF.

The CDR3 sequence: CASSYTGGEEQPQHF. DNA for the CDR3: TGTGCCAGCAGCTATACAGGGGGCGAGGAGCAGCCCCAGCATTTT. This chain links TRBV4-2 with TRBJ1-5; 9 bases are shared with TRBD1. Trimming took 5 bases from V and 7 from J; bases not matched to a gene: 9. The CDR3 runs to 15 residues. The germline V gene has CDR1 LGHNA and CDR2 YNFKEQ.

CDR3 in amino acids: CATSSLFGRAATGELFF. CDR3 coding DNA: TGTGCCACCAGCAGCCTTTTTGGCAGGGCGGCCACCGGGGAGCTGTTTTTT. This chain links TRBV15 with TRBJ2-2; D is perhaps TRBD1 (5 bases). Trimming shortened V by 3 bases and J by 4 bases, and 18 bases separated the two germline ends. The CDR3 runs to 17 residues. Germline loops: CDR1 LNHNV, CDR2 YYDKDF (reference sequence).

This sequence joins TRBV11-2 and TRBJ1-3, with D possibly matching TRBD1 (5 bases). This CDR3 is 15 amino acids long. V lost 5 bases and J lost 0, with 11 bases in between. Germline CDR1 and CDR2: SGHAT and FQNNGV. CDR3 sequence (DNA): TGTGCCAGCAGCCCAAGGGGTCTCTCTGGAAACACCATATATTTT. The encoded protein is CASSPRGLSGNTIYF.

The CDR3 DNA is TGTGCCAGCAGTTTCCAAGGGGGCCCCTATAATTCACCCCTCCACTTT. Amino acid sequence: CASSFQGGPYNSPLHF. The chain uses TRBV27 and TRBJ1-6; 7 nucleotides agree with TRBD1. The J segment lost 2 bases and the V segment lost 3 bases, leaving 4 bases of the junction unmatched. The CDR3 length is 16 residues. The V gene's germline CDR1 is MNHEY and CDR2 SMNVEV (reference sequence).

This rearrangement joins TRBV30 to TRBJ1-1; D perhaps matches TRBD1 (5 bases). Germline V lookup: CDR1 GTSNPN, CDR2 SVGIG (reference sequence). V was trimmed by 3 bases and J by 2 bases, leaving 10 bases between them. CDR3 length: 13 residues. CDR3 loop: CAWRGGPNTEAFF. DNA for the CDR3: TGTGCCTGGAGGGGGGGACCCAACACTGAAGCTTTCTTT.

V usage is TRBV18 and J usage is TRBJ2-7; 9 bases map to TRBD2. The germline gives CDR1 KGHSH, CDR2 LQKENI. This CDR3 is 15 amino acids long. V dropped 2 bases and J dropped 7; count of bases not matched to a gene: 9. CDR3 sequence: CASSPGTSTITEQYF. The CDR3 DNA reads TGTGCCAGCTCACCAGGGACTAGCACCATAACGGAGCAGTACTTC.

The rearrangement links TRBV19 to TRBJ2-6; the D is unclear. The CDR3 length is 13 residues. Germline loops: CDR1 LNHDA, CDR2 SQIVND (reference sequence). V was shortened by 8 bases and J by 0 bases, with 5 bases between the two germline ends. CDR3 sequence (DNA): TGTGCCAGTCGTTACTCTGGGGCCAACGTCCTGACTTTC. Protein product: CASRYSGANVLTF.

This chain joins TRBV12-3 or TRBV12-4 and TRBJ2-1; 7 nucleotides line up with TRBD2. After removal of 7 bases from V and 10 bases from J, the junction contained 4 bases not matched to a gene. The CDR3 loop spans 11 amino acids. The CDR3 sequence is CASTRREEQFF. The CDR3 DNA reads as TGTGCCAGCACCCGGCGGGAGGAGCAGTTCTTC.

The chain is built from TRBV19 and TRBJ2-3; the match to TRBD2 covers 8 bases. This CDR3 spans 14 amino acids. The V gene end was trimmed by 5 bases and the J gene end by 5 bases; junction bases not matched to a gene: 6. From germline, CDR1 is LNHDA and CDR2 SQIVND (reference sequence). DNA for the CDR3: TGTGCCAGTAGTTCGACTAGCGAAGGAGATACGCAGTATTTT. Its protein product is CASSSTSEGDTQYF.

The chain combines TRBV2 with TRBJ1-6; D may be TRBD1 (6 bases). The CDR3 loop spans 15 amino acids. The germline CDR1 and CDR2 sequences are SNHLY and FYNNEI. Trimming took 6 bases from V and 10 from J, leaving 19 bases between them. CDR3 region: CASSKNHRVGSPLHF. CDR3 DNA sequence: TGTGCCAGCAGCAAAAACCACAGGGTAGGGTCACCCCTCCACTTT.

As regards this clone: One end of the junction varies from germline; a read error may be responsible. The V call is TRBV2, the J call TRBJ1-3; D is ambiguous. This CDR3 has 12 amino acids. Germline V gene data show CDR1 as SNHLY and CDR2 as FYNNEI. CDR3 DNA sequence: TGTGCCAGCAGTGAAGCGGAGCTTTACTGGGATTTT. Translation gives CASSEAELYWDF.

The chain couples TRBV6-2 or TRBV6-3 to TRBJ1-4; the D gene is possibly TRBD1 (6 bases). V shed 5 bases and J shed 6 bases, with 10 bases lying between them. Germline V lookup: CDR1 MNHEY, CDR2 SVGEGT. The CDR3 contains 13 residues. The DNA for the CDR3 is TGTGCCAGCAGTGACAGGCCCGATGAAAAACTGTTTTTT. Amino acids: CASSDRPDEKLFF.

The V gene is TRBV19, the J gene TRBJ2-5, with D uncertain. Trimming shortened V by 4 bases and J by 3 bases, and 12 bases separated the two germline ends. CDR3 length equals 14 residues. Looked up from germline, CDR1 is LNHDA and CDR2 is SQIVND (reference sequence). The CDR3 bases are TGTGCCAGTAGTACTCCCGGGTCAGAAGAGACCCAGTACTTC. It yields the protein CASSTPGSEETQYF.

This sequence joins TRBV24-1 and TRBJ1-1, with D hard to call. CDR1 is KGHDR and CDR2 is SFDVKD in the germline V gene. Trimming took off 8 bases at V and 0 bases at J, with 9 bases between the two ends. The CDR3 length is 13 residues. Here the CDR3 reads CATKNGVNTEAFF. The CDR3 bases are TGTGCCACCAAAAACGGAGTGAACACTGAAGCTTTCTTT.

V gene TRBV19 combines with J gene TRBJ1-2, with TRBD1 matching 7 bases. CDR3 size: 18 residues. CDR1 is LNHDA and CDR2 is SQIVND in the germline V gene (reference sequence). Trimming at V came to 7 bases and at J to 2 bases, leaving 19 bases not matched to a gene. The CDR3 here is CASTRGIQAQLSNYGYTF. The DNA for the CDR3 is TGTGCCAGTACCAGGGGGATACAAGCACAACTTAGCAACTATGGCTACACCTTC.

This clone came up a few times. The CDR3 DNA reads as TGTGCCAGCAGACGGGACAGGGCATATGAAAAACTGTTTTTT. Residues: CASRRDRAYEKLFF. The V and J genes are TRBV2 and TRBJ1-4; 9 bases map to TRBD1. Germline CDR1 SNHLY, CDR2 FYNNEI. V was clipped by 6 bases and J by 6 bases; unmatched bases: 5. CDR3 length equals 14 residues.

This sequence joins TRBV29-1 and TRBJ1-1; perhaps TRBD1 as D (6 bases). Trimming removed 6 bases at V and 5 bases at J, with 13 bases between. The CDR3 consists of 12 residues. CDR1 is SQVTM, CDR2 ANQGSEA, per germline. The DNA of the CDR3 is TGCAGCGTGGGGGACACGGCGACTGAAGCTTTCTTT. This translates into CSVGDTATEAFF.